This T cell receptor (beta chain) is from a study of blood T cell repertoires in COVID-19. The germline V gene has CDR1 WSHSY and CDR2 SAAADI. This CDR3 has 17 amino acids. V lost 6 bases to trimming and J lost 2 bases; unmatched junction nucleotides: 13. The repertoire was sequenced with immunoSEQ multiplex PCR; TCRdb's copy has only in-frame clones and lacks some. This sample yields some 180,000 clones, of which over 80% are seen a single time; 5.5% to 8% belongs to the top ten. The origin of this receptor is a woman between 35 and 50 years old with COVID-19, enrolled during active disease. The rearrangement joins TRBV10-2 to TRBJ2-3, with TRBD2 matching 8 bases. The sample was peripheral blood. The CDR3 coding sequence is TGCGCCAGCAGCCCCCGACTAGCGAGACAGAACACAGATACGCAGTATTTT. Translated, it gives CASSPRLARQNTDTQYF.